This record concerns one T cell receptor (beta chain) sequence. This CDR3 region has 16 residues. Trimming shortened V by 1 base and J by 0 bases, and 12 bases separated the two germline ends. The germline CDR1 and CDR2 sequences are MGHRA and YSYEKL. These data come from a study of blood T cell repertoires in COVID-19. Turning to the study itself: In each case, the material was cDNA or gDNA derived from T cells, B-cell-depleted T cells, or PBMCs.

In the study's own analysis: Reference gene primers were amplified, and this amplification served to estimate nucleated cell counts. Here immunoSEQ multiplex PCR was the method, and the copy in TCRdb shows in-frame clones only, minus some. The DNA was the basis for D and trimming; V, J and clone size are from that table. The sample consists of over 100,000 clones, 80% of them appearing once. The chain has TRBV4-1 and TRBJ1-1; D is unclear. The receptor was isolated from a human donor in a cohort sampled during active or convalescent COVID-19. The sequenced sample consisted of peripheral blood. CDR3: CASSQVPGAVNTEAFF. For the CDR3, the DNA is TGCGCCAGCAGCCAAGTTCCGGGTGCAGTGAACACTGAAGCTTTCTTT.